Below are 23 T cell receptor beta chains sequenced from a single sample in a study of blood T cell dynamics during melanoma immunotherapy. Time point here: pre-treatment baseline. Using immunoSEQ multiplex PCR, the repertoire was profiled, and TCRdb retains in-frame clones only, with some absent. Of about 24,000 clones listed, around 90% are singletons. The sequencing here drew on blood, taken from a patient treated with checkpoint blockade. All receptors come from a human donor with melanoma.

The chain recombines TRBV12-5 with TRBJ2-1; 8 positions agree with TRBD1. Trimming took 6 bases from V and 1 from J; bases not matched to a gene: 8. Germline CDR1 reads LGHNT; CDR2 reads FRNRAP. The CDR3 runs to 16 residues. The CDR3 is CASGQGAPTSYNEQFF. The CDR3 DNA sequence: TGTGCTAGTGGGCAGGGGGCGCCGACTTCCTACAATGAGCAGTTCTTC.

The V gene is TRBV11-2, the J gene TRBJ2-5; maybe TRBD2 (6 bases). The better agreement between TRBJ2-7 and the DNA end casts doubt on the J call. Germline values: CDR1 SGHAT, CDR2 FQNNGV. This CDR3 contains 13 residues. CDR3 DNA sequence: TGTGCCAGCAGCTTAGTAGCGGAGTACGAGCAGTACTTC. Translated: CASSLVAEYEQYF.

This clone was found a few times. In DNA form, the CDR3 reads TGTGCCAGCCTCGGGGGCAATCAGCCCCAGCATTTT. It encodes CASLGGNQPQHF. The V gene is TRBV6-6, the J gene TRBJ1-5; the D is unclear. Deletions cut 8 bases from V and 2 bases from J, with 7 bases between. This CDR3 has 12 residues. CDR1 is MNHNY and CDR2 is SVGAGI in the germline V gene (reference sequence).

This chain joins TRBV7-2 and TRBJ2-3; TRBD2 matches at 8 bases. Germline V gene sequence: CDR1 SGHTA, CDR2 FQGNSA. V shed 6 bases and J 6 bases; nucleotides not matched to a gene: 14. The CDR3 has 16 residues. CDR3 DNA sequence: TGTGCCAGCAGTCCTCCGGGACTAGGGCGACGGGATACGCAGTATTTT. Its translation: CASSPPGLGRRDTQYF.

This clone was picked up one time. The rearrangement links TRBV5-4 to TRBJ1-5; the D gene is possibly TRBD1 (6 bases). The ends were cut back, 2 bases at V and 4 bases at J, with 13 bases in the middle. Per germline, CDR1 SGHNT and CDR2 YYREEE (reference sequence). There are 15 residues in the CDR3. CDR3 in amino acids: CASSLGTMENQPQHF. CDR3 DNA sequence: TGTGCCAGCAGCTTAGGGACAATGGAAAATCAGCCCCAGCATTTT.

The CDR3 DNA reads as TGTGCCAGCAGTCCCTACGGCTACAATGAGCAGTTCTTC. Translation: CASSPYGYNEQFF. This rearrangement joins TRBV27 to TRBJ2-1; no clear D gene. The germline gives CDR1 MNHEY, CDR2 SMNVEV (reference sequence). The ends were cut back, 5 bases at V and 3 bases at J, with 8 bases in the middle. The CDR3 loop spans 13 amino acids.

The table lists this clone with a few counts. This chain uses TRBV7-9 with TRBJ1-5, with 8 bases matching TRBD1. The ends lost 2 bases at V and 1 base at J; junction bases unmatched: 1. Germline V gene data show CDR1 as SEHNR and CDR2 as FQNEAQ (reference sequence). The CDR3 is 15 amino acids. CDR3 bases: TGTGCCAGCAGCTTAAACAGGGGGAGCAATCAGCCCCAGCATTTT. It yields the protein CASSLNRGSNQPQHF.

The chain employs TRBV5-1 and TRBJ2-3; D may be TRBD1 (6 bases). CDR1 is SGHRS, CDR2 YFSETQ, per germline. Trimming took 1 base from V and 4 from J, leaving 10 bases between them. The CDR3 spans 14 residues. The CDR3 sequence: CASSLTDSSDTQYF. DNA for the CDR3: TGCGCCAGCAGCTTGACGGACAGTTCAGATACGCAGTATTTT.

This clone was found a few times. The chain is built from TRBV28 and TRBJ1-1, with D unresolved. Germline V gene sequence: CDR1 MDHEN, CDR2 SYDVKM. With 3 bases removed from V and 8 bases from J, the gap between germline ends came to 10 bases. The CDR3 runs 12 residues. The CDR3 nucleotides are TGTGCCAGCAGTTTGTTCAGCGCGGAAGCTTTCTTT. Its protein product is CASSLFSAEAFF.

The V gene is TRBV6-4, the J gene TRBJ2-1; D unresolved. The V end was cut by 0 bases, the J end by 2 bases, with 8 bases between. The CDR3 is made up of 15 amino acids. CDR1 is MRHNA and CDR2 is SNTAGT in the germline V gene. The CDR3 DNA follows: TGTGCCAGCAGTGACTCGATTGGTCCCTACAATGAGCAGTTCTTC. Its translation is CASSDSIGPYNEQFF.

The chain uses TRBV11-3 and TRBJ2-4; 12 bases map to TRBD1. Trimming cost V 6 bases and J 5 bases; bases outside gene matches: 8. The CDR3 has 16 amino acids. Germline-derived CDR1 and CDR2 are SGHNT and YENEEA. The CDR3 nucleotides read TGTGCCAGCAGAAATCCGGGACAGGGGGCCCAAAACATTCAGTACTTC. It translates to CASRNPGQGAQNIQYF.

V and J are TRBV13 and TRBJ2-1, with unresolved D. Germline CDR1 reads PRHDT; CDR2 reads FYEKMQ (reference sequence). V lost 3 bases to trimming and J lost 2 bases, with 14 bases between them. CDR3 length: 16 residues. The CDR3 is CASSFRAGVTYNEQFF. The CDR3 DNA sequence: TGTGCCAGCAGCTTTCGGGCCGGAGTAACCTACAATGAGCAGTTCTTC.

The chain carries TRBV5-5 and TRBJ2-5, with 7 nucleotides matching TRBD2. With 0 bases clipped from V and 1 base from J, the junction kept 0 bases outside the gene matches. CDR1 and CDR2 from the germline V gene are SGHKS and YYEKEE (reference sequence). The CDR3 loop spans 14 amino acids. CDR3 sequence (DNA): TGTGCCAGCAGCTTGGCTAGCGGCCAAGAGACCCAGTACTTC. Protein sequence: CASSLASGQETQYF.

The chain uses TRBV4-1 and TRBJ2-6; 7 nucleotides align to TRBD1. CDR3 size: 18 residues. Germline V CDR1 and CDR2: MGHRA, YSYEKL. V lost 1 base, J lost 2 bases, and 8 bases stayed unmatched. CDR3 loop: CASSQVRGGAPGANVLTF. In DNA form, the CDR3 reads TGCGCCAGCAGCCAAGTGAGAGGGGGCGCTCCTGGGGCCAACGTCCTGACTTTC.

CDR3 region: CASSQSPSSAGGLCTEAFF. The CDR3 DNA is TGCGCCAGCAGTCAATCTCCGAGTTCGGCAGGGGGCCTATGCACTGAAGCTTTCTTT. The chain is built from TRBV23-1 and TRBJ1-1, with 8 bases identical to TRBD1. TRBV23-1 counts as an open reading frame of uncertain function. The CDR3 runs to 19 residues. J was trimmed by 4 bases and V by 0 bases; bases with no gene match: 16.

The rearrangement links TRBV5-1 to TRBJ2-3; a possible D gene is TRBD2 (6 bases). The CDR3 is 12 residues long. CDR1 is SGHRS and CDR2 is YFSETQ in the germline V gene. The V and J ends lost 0 bases and 8 bases respectively, with 7 bases between them. CDR3 loop: CASSLAGVTQYF. CDR3 nucleotide sequence: TGCGCCAGCAGCTTGGCGGGAGTTACGCAGTATTTT.

The chain employs TRBV27 and TRBJ2-1; D perhaps matches TRBD1 (6 bases). The CDR3 has 15 amino acids. From germline, CDR1 is MNHEY and CDR2 SMNVEV (reference sequence). Trimming took 0 bases from V and 8 from J, leaving 14 bases between them. CDR3 amino acids: CASSLSWTVFDEQFF. The CDR3, as DNA: TGTGCCAGCAGTTTATCTTGGACAGTCTTTGATGAGCAGTTCTTC.

The V gene is TRBV19, the J gene TRBJ2-1; 9 positions agree with TRBD1. V gave up 3 bases and J gave up 3 bases; unmatched junction bases: 3. Germline CDR1 and CDR2: LNHDA and SQIVND (reference sequence). The CDR3 sequence is 15 residues long. The CDR3 bases are TGTGCCAGTAGTATCCCGGGACAGGGCTACAATGAGCAGTTCTTC. The encoded protein is CASSIPGQGYNEQFF.

The chain is built from TRBV7-9 and TRBJ2-7; no clear D. The CDR3 extends over 13 amino acids. Germline CDR1 and CDR2: SEHNR and FQNEAQ (reference sequence). V was clipped by 5 bases and J by 0 bases, with 8 bases between them. The CDR3 DNA sequence: TGTGCCAGCAGCCCGGACCACTCCTACGAGCAGTACTTC. It yields the protein CASSPDHSYEQYF.

The V and J genes are TRBV11-3 and TRBJ2-5; TRBD2 matches 8 bases. The V segment lost 5 bases and the J segment 0 bases; nucleotides outside the gene matches: 8. The CDR3 has 16 amino acids. The germline V gene has CDR1 SGHNT and CDR2 YENEEA. The CDR3 loop reads CASSLGSSGNQETQYF. CDR3 coding DNA: TGTGCCAGCAGCCTCGGGAGTAGCGGGAACCAAGAGACCCAGTACTTC.

V is TRBV12-1 and J is TRBJ2-1; the DNA was not compared with TRBD2, the D call given in the table. TRBV12-1 represents a pseudogene. The CDR3 is 18 amino acids. Written as DNA, the CDR3 is TGTGCCAGCAGCTTTGACCCCCGGGGGGCGGGTCCCCTCAATGAGCAGTTCTTC. Translated: CASSFDPRGAGPLNEQFF.

DNA of the CDR3: TGTGCCAGCAGCTCAAGCTCAAGATCCTACGAGCAGTACTTC. This codes for CASSSSSRSYEQYF. V and J are TRBV7-9 and TRBJ2-7; D is ambiguous. With 4 bases removed from V and 1 base from J, the gap between germline ends came to 11 bases. Germline V gene sequence: CDR1 SEHNR, CDR2 FQNEAQ (reference sequence). The CDR3 extends over 14 amino acids.

This clone is a singleton in its sample. CDR3 DNA sequence: TGTGCCACCAGCAGCGGCTACGAGCAGTACTTC. It yields the protein CATSSGYEQYF. The V and J genes are TRBV15 and TRBJ2-7, with D unclear. Germline CDR1 reads LNHNV; CDR2 reads YYDKDF (reference sequence). V gave up 3 bases and J gave up 3 bases, with 3 bases separating them. This CDR3 has 11 residues. Supplemented by reference TRBV15 and TRBJ2-7, the full variable domain reads DAMVIQNPRYQVTQFGKPVTLSCSQTLNHNVMYWYQQKSSQAPKLLFHYYDKDFNNEADTPDNFQSRRPNTSFCFLDIRSPGLGDTAMYLCATSSGYEQYFGPGTRLTVT.